The 31 T cell receptor beta chains in this list originate from one sample, sequenced in a study of blood T cell repertoires in COVID-19. Some clones are missing from TCRdb's copy, which holds only in-frame ones; the method was immunoSEQ multiplex PCR. The sample carries roughly 380,000 clones, about 89% recorded once. What was sequenced was peripheral blood. The receptor source for this set is a woman in her thirties or forties with COVID-19, enrolled during active disease.

The chain recombines TRBV10-3 with TRBJ1-1; D perhaps matches TRBD1 (5 bases). Trimming cost V 0 bases and J 1 base, with 6 bases left between them. The CDR3 covers 14 residues. Germline V gene sequence: CDR1 ENHRY, CDR2 SYGVKD. This CDR3 reads CAISESQGNTEAFF. CDR3 nucleotides: TGTGCCATCAGTGAGTCGCAGGGGAACACTGAAGCTTTCTTT.

This chain links TRBV9 with TRBJ1-2; 8 nucleotides match TRBD1. The CDR3 has 13 amino acids. In germline, CDR1 is SGDLS, CDR2 YYNGEE. The V gene end was trimmed by 2 bases and the J gene end by 6 bases; junction bases not matched to a gene: 3. The CDR3 sequence is CASSVGTGDGYTF. CDR3 DNA sequence: TGTGCCAGCAGCGTTGGGACAGGAGATGGCTACACCTTC.

The chain links TRBV2 to TRBJ2-7; no clear D gene. Trimming removed 5 bases from V and 4 bases from J, with 9 bases in between. The CDR3 contains 12 residues. CDR1 SNHLY and CDR2 FYNNEI come from the germline V gene. The chain's CDR3 is CASSLTGYEQYF. The CDR3 nucleotides are TGTGCCAGCAGTCTTACGGGTTACGAGCAGTACTTC.

The chain links TRBV18 to TRBJ1-6; a weak D match, TRBD1 (5 bases). Germline V gene data show CDR1 as KGHSH and CDR2 as LQKENI. This CDR3 comprises 19 residues. Trimming left V 3 bases short and J 0 bases short, with 18 bases between. This chain's CDR3 is CASSPLPYRRSSYNSPLHF. CDR3 nucleotides: TGTGCCAGCTCACCGTTACCCTACAGGAGAAGCTCCTATAATTCACCCCTCCACTTT.

The genes are TRBV28 and TRBJ1-1; D is ambiguous. Germline V gives CDR1 MDHEN, CDR2 SYDVKM. This CDR3 spans 14 amino acids. V was clipped by 2 bases and J by 6 bases, with 13 bases between them. In DNA form, the CDR3 reads TGTGCCAGCAGTTTACTCATTGCGTACCCTGAAGCTTTCTTT. It is translated as CASSLLIAYPEAFF. Together with reference TRBV28 and TRBJ1-1, the CDR3 gives the full variable domain: DVKVTQSSRYLVKRTGEKVFLECVQDMDHENMFWYRQDPGLGLRLIYFSYDVKMKEKGDIPEGYSVSREKKERFSLILESASTNQTSMYLCASSLLIAYPEAFFGQGTRLTVV.

This chain joins TRBV6-5 and TRBJ2-3; 8 bases line up with TRBD1. Germline-derived CDR1 and CDR2 are MNHEY and SVGAGI. J was trimmed by 2 bases and V by 4 bases; bases with no gene match: 5. CDR3 size: 15 residues. CDR3 sequence: CASSLTGAPTDTQYF. The CDR3 region has the DNA TGTGCCAGCAGTTTGACAGGGGCTCCCACAGATACGCAGTATTTT.

V is TRBV28 and J is TRBJ2-5; TRBD1 is a possible D gene (6 bases). The CDR3 consists of 15 residues. Germline CDR1 and CDR2: MDHEN and SYDVKM. The V end was cut by 4 bases, the J end by 9 bases, with 21 bases between. The CDR3, as DNA: TGTGCCAGCAGTTCAACAGGGTCCAGGAGTTTCGCCCAGTACTTC. Its translation: CASSSTGSRSFAQYF.

This clone was counted once. Other DNA sequences from this sample encode an identical CDR3 as well. The chain carries TRBV18 and TRBJ2-2, with a possible D match to TRBD2 (6 bases). This CDR3 contains 16 residues. Deletions cut 1 base from V and 5 bases from J, with 14 bases between. The germline V gene has CDR1 KGHSH and CDR2 LQKENI. The CDR3 loop reads CASSPLGTGVTGELFF. The CDR3 bases are TGTGCCAGCTCACCACTTGGGACGGGGGTAACCGGGGAGCTGTTTTTT. Complete variable domain (other parts from reference TRBV18 and TRBJ2-2): NAGVMQNPRHLVRRRGQEARLRCSPMKGHSHVYWYRQLPEEGLKFMVYLQKENIIDESGMPKERFSAEFPKEGPSILRIQQVVRGDSAAYFCASSPLGTGVTGELFFGEGSRLTVL.

The CDR3 region is CASSLASGRYEQYF. CDR3 bases: TGCGCCAGCAGCTTGGCTAGCGGGAGATACGAGCAGTACTTC. V is TRBV5-1 and J is TRBJ2-7; TRBD2 matches 10 bases. Per germline, CDR1 SGHRS and CDR2 YFSETQ. The CDR3 loop spans 14 amino acids. After removal of 0 bases from V and 4 bases from J, the junction contained 1 base not matched to a gene.

The rearrangement uses TRBV27 and TRBJ1-1; maybe TRBD1 (5 bases). The CDR3 is 15 residues long. Trimming left V 8 bases short and J 3 bases short, with 19 bases between. Germline V gene data show CDR1 as MNHEY and CDR2 as SMNVEV (reference sequence). As DNA, the CDR3 is TGTGCCAGCCAGACTTCGCTGGCAGGGCACACTGAAGCTTTCTTT. It specifies CASQTSLAGHTEAFF.

The V and J genes are TRBV6-5 and TRBJ1-4; 8 bases fit TRBD1. CDR1 is MNHEY and CDR2 is SVGAGI in the germline V gene. The trim removed 5 bases at V and 4 bases at J, leaving 3 bases unmatched. This CDR3 comprises 14 residues. DNA of the CDR3: TGTGCCAGCAGTCCGACAGGGGTTAATGAAAAACTGTTTTTT. Its translation: CASSPTGVNEKLFF.

The rearrangement links TRBV5-1 to TRBJ1-1; weak D call: TRBD1 (5 bases). The germline V and J ends were trimmed by 4 bases and 1 base, with 8 bases remaining between them. CDR1 SGHRS and CDR2 YFSETQ come from the germline V gene. The CDR3 extends over 13 amino acids. The CDR3 sequence is CASSPRENTEAFF. CDR3 coding DNA: TGCGCCAGCAGCCCCAGGGAGAACACTGAAGCTTTCTTT.

This chain joins TRBV10-3 and TRBJ1-2; 8 bases align to TRBD1. V shed 4 bases and J 4 bases; nucleotides not matched to a gene: 5. CDR1 is ENHRY, CDR2 SYGVKD, per germline. CDR3 length: 14 amino acids. Here the CDR3 DNA reads TGTGCCATCAGTGGGACAGGGATAGGCTATGGCTACACCTTC. Protein: CAISGTGIGYGYTF.

V is TRBV5-1 and J is TRBJ2-1; 10 bases line up with TRBD1. The CDR3 extends over 16 amino acids. The germline V gene encodes CDR1 SGHRS and CDR2 YFSETQ. The trim removed 3 bases at V and 7 bases at J, leaving 10 bases unmatched. The DNA for the CDR3 is TGCGCCAGCAGCTCACAACCGGGACAGGGGATAAATGAGCAGTTCTTC. This gives the protein CASSSQPGQGINEQFF.

The V call is TRBV5-4, the J call TRBJ2-3; TRBD1 matches at 9 bases. Germline V gives CDR1 SGHNT, CDR2 YYREEE (reference sequence). This CDR3 has 16 residues. Trimming cost V 0 bases and J 5 bases; bases outside gene matches: 7. The CDR3 region has the DNA TGTGCCAGCAGCTTGGGACGGCGGACAGGGGTAGATACGCAGTATTTT. Its protein is CASSLGRRTGVDTQYF.

This clone was detected only once. The V gene is TRBV7-3, the J gene TRBJ2-2; TRBD2 matches 12 bases. V lost 4 bases to trimming and J lost 4 bases; unmatched junction nucleotides: 10. This CDR3 comprises 18 residues. Germline CDR1 SGHTA, CDR2 FQGTGA. CDR3 coding DNA: TGTGCCAGCAGCTACCCCCTAGCGGGGGGGAGGGGCACCGGGGAGCTGTTTTTT. The encoded protein is CASSYPLAGGRGTGELFF.

The rearrangement uses TRBV28 and TRBJ2-1, with D perhaps matching TRBD2 (6 bases). Trimming stripped 6 bases from V and 4 bases from J, with 19 bases between. The germline V gene encodes CDR1 MDHEN and CDR2 SYDVKM. This CDR3 is 16 amino acids long. CDR3: CASRASGAGLYNEQFF. The CDR3 nucleotides are TGTGCCAGCAGGGCGAGCGGAGCGGGTTTATACAATGAGCAGTTCTTC.

The chain recombines TRBV5-4 with TRBJ2-1; 7 bases match TRBD2. With V trimmed by 4 bases and J by 9 bases, 19 bases remained unmatched. Per the germline V gene, CDR1 is SGHNT and CDR2 is YYREEE (reference sequence). The CDR3 length is 17 residues. The CDR3 nucleotides are TGTGCCAGCAGCCCTGGGACGGCCAGTCGGGGGGTCACTGAGCAGTTCTTC. It specifies CASSPGTASRGVTEQFF.

The J gene is TRBJ2-1, the V gene TRBV21-1; the D call TRBD2 from the table was never checked on the DNA. TRBV21-1 corresponds to a pseudogene. The CDR3 runs 16 residues. For the CDR3, the DNA is TGTGCCAGCAGCACGGAGGGGCCGGGTAAGATTTCGGAGCAGTTCTTC. Translation gives CASSTEGPGKISEQFF.

The chain is built from TRBV3-1 (or the pseudogene TRBV3-2) and TRBJ2-3; D remains unclear. In germline, CDR1 is LGHDT, CDR2 YNNKEL (reference sequence). V was trimmed by 8 bases and J by 4 bases, leaving 10 bases between them. The CDR3 sequence is 12 residues long. The CDR3 sequence is CASGAESDTQYF. CDR3 DNA: TGTGCCAGCGGTGCGGAGTCAGATACGCAGTATTTT.

The chain links TRBV5-6 to TRBJ1-2; 7 bases agree with TRBD1. The germline gives CDR1 SGHDT, CDR2 YYEEEE. J gave up 7 bases and V 4 bases, and 10 bases lay outside the gene matches. The CDR3 is made up of 14 amino acids. The CDR3 sequence is CASSLYDREAGYTF. CDR3 nucleotide sequence: TGTGCCAGCAGCCTGTATGACAGGGAGGCTGGCTACACCTTC.

This CDR3 reads CASSPLARSSYNSPLHF. CDR3 nucleotide sequence: TGTGCCAGCTCACCGTTGGCCCGGAGCTCCTATAATTCACCCCTCCACTTT. The chain couples TRBV18 to TRBJ1-6; D is unclear. Germline CDR1 and CDR2: KGHSH and LQKENI. The CDR3 covers 17 residues. Trimming stripped 3 bases from V and 0 bases from J, with 12 bases between.

The J gene is TRBJ1-2, the V gene TRBV28, with 7 nucleotides matching TRBD1. Germline V CDR1 and CDR2: MDHEN, SYDVKM. With V trimmed by 6 bases and J by 3 bases, 1 base remained unmatched. The CDR3 consists of 12 residues. The CDR3 is CASSDRDYGYTF. The CDR3 bases are TGTGCCAGCAGCGACAGGGACTATGGCTACACCTTC.

The V gene is TRBV5-1, the J gene TRBJ2-3; D is perhaps TRBD2 (6 bases). V was cut by 2 bases and J by 6 bases, with 16 bases left in between. There are 15 residues in the CDR3. Germline values: CDR1 SGHRS, CDR2 YFSETQ. The CDR3 sequence: CASSFLLGGSDTQYF. The CDR3 DNA follows: TGCGCCAGCAGCTTCCTGCTCGGAGGGTCCGATACGCAGTATTTT.

This chain connects TRBV28 to TRBJ1-5, with 8 bases matching TRBD1. The germline V gene encodes CDR1 MDHEN and CDR2 SYDVKM. The V gene end was trimmed by 5 bases and the J gene end by 9 bases; junction bases not matched to a gene: 18. This CDR3 contains 17 residues. The CDR3 nucleotides read TGTGCCAGCAGTCTAGACCTGGACAGGGTCCCTTCAAGGCCCCAGCATTTT. Its protein is CASSLDLDRVPSRPQHF.

This clone was observed a single time. The rearrangement joins TRBV7-9 to TRBJ1-1; D not certain. Germline CDR1 and CDR2: SEHNR and FQNEAQ (reference sequence). V was clipped by 10 bases and J by 6 bases, with 15 bases between them. The CDR3 contains 12 residues. The CDR3 region is CATSTVNPEAFF. CDR3 nucleotide sequence: TGTGCCACCTCAACAGTTAACCCTGAAGCTTTCTTT. The full variable domain, completed using reference TRBV7-9 and TRBJ1-1, is DTGVSQNPRHKITKRGQNVTFRCDPISEHNRLYWYRQTLGQGPEFLTYFQNEAQLEKSRLLSDRFSAERPKGSFSTLEIQRTEQGDSAMYLCATSTVNPEAFFGQGTRLTVV.

The chain links TRBV6-2 or TRBV6-3 to TRBJ2-7; maybe TRBD2 (6 bases). From germline, CDR1 is MNHEY and CDR2 SVGEGT. This CDR3 is built from 15 residues. V gave up 6 bases and J gave up 1 base, with 16 bases separating them. Here the CDR3 DNA reads TGTGCCAGCAGCTCCGGGACTGGCCCTTCCTACGAGCAGTACTTC. This translates into CASSSGTGPSYEQYF.

The rearrangement joins TRBV7-2 to TRBJ1-6, with a tentative D call TRBD1 (5 bases). V lost 3 bases to trimming and J lost 6 bases, with 15 bases between them. The CDR3 sequence is 16 residues long. CDR1 and CDR2 from the germline V gene are SGHTA and FQGNSA. Here the CDR3 reads CASSFGGPGLNSPLHF. CDR3 nucleotide sequence: TGTGCCAGCAGCTTCGGGGGACCAGGGCTTAATTCACCCCTCCACTTT.

This clone was recorded once. This sequence joins TRBV28 and TRBJ2-7, with TRBD2 matching 7 bases. Per the germline V gene, CDR1 is MDHEN and CDR2 is SYDVKM. This CDR3 is built from 13 residues. After removal of 5 bases from V and 3 bases from J, the junction contained 4 bases not matched to a gene. The CDR3 loop reads CASSRTSLYEQYF. The CDR3 region has the DNA TGTGCCAGCAGTCGGACTAGTCTCTACGAGCAGTACTTC.

V usage is TRBV18 and J usage is TRBJ2-2; 14 bases map to TRBD2. Germline V CDR1 and CDR2: KGHSH, LQKENI. V lost 4 bases to trimming and J lost 3 bases; unmatched junction nucleotides: 4. There are 17 residues in the CDR3. DNA for the CDR3: TGTGCCAGCTCACGAGGACTAGCGGGAGGTGACACCGGGGAGCTGTTTTTT. It encodes CASSRGLAGGDTGELFF.

The chain carries TRBV9 and TRBJ1-6, with unresolved D. The germline gives CDR1 SGDLS, CDR2 YYNGEE. The CDR3 length is 14 residues. V was cut by 0 bases and J by 8 bases, with 9 bases left in between. The CDR3 spells CASSVAVRDSPLHF. The CDR3 nucleotides read TGTGCCAGCAGCGTAGCCGTCCGGGATTCACCCCTCCACTTT.